The entry below describes one T cell receptor beta chain. The antigen is not known. 60 Vbeta and 13 Jbeta primers were used in PCR. Libraries were prepared by immunoSEQ multiplex PCR; TCRdb keeps only in-frame clonotypes and omits some of them. The sample has 200,000 to 250,000 clones, 60% to 80% seen once; the top ten hold around 4%. The data stem from a study of cytomegalovirus exposure and HLA in healthy donors. Turning to the study itself: Ancestry clustering placed about 86% of several hundred genotyped donors in the Caucasian-associated cluster. Regarding the study as a whole: Among TCR beta chains of equal frequency, HLA-associated ones were more clonally expanded in a later analysis.

The CDR3 runs to 14 residues. Germline V gene data show CDR1 as SGHAT and CDR2 as FQNNGV. The ends were cut back, 1 base at V and 6 bases at J, with 12 bases in the middle. The chain couples TRBV11-2 to TRBJ1-1, with D uncertain. The sequencing sample was made of PBMCs. This TCR was sampled from a male donor in good health and CMV-seronegative. The CDR3 is CASSLVVSPAEAFF. The CDR3 nucleotides are TGTGCCAGCAGCTTAGTGGTGTCACCGGCTGAAGCTTTCTTT. The full variable domain, in which reference TRBV11-2 and TRBJ1-1 provide the parts outside the CDR3, is EAGVAQSPRYKIIEKRQSVAFWCNPISGHATLYWYQQILGQGPKLLIQFQNNGVVDDSQLPKDRFSAERLKGVDSTLKIQPAKLEDSAVYLCASSLVVSPAEAFFGQGTRLTVV.